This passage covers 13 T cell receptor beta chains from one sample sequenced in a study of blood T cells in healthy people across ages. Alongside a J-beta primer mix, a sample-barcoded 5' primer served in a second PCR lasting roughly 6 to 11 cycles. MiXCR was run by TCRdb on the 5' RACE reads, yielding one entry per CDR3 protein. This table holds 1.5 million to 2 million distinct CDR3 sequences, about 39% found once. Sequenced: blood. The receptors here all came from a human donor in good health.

The CDR3 reads CASSLILGLAGGTQYF. DNA for the CDR3: TGTGCCAGCAGCTTAATTTTAGGGCTAGCGGGGGGTACGCAGTATTTT. The chain employs TRBV7-2 and TRBJ2-3; 11 nucleotides match TRBD2. V shed 2 bases and J 8 bases; nucleotides not matched to a gene: 9. CDR3 size: 16 residues. Looked up from germline, CDR1 is SGHTA and CDR2 is FQGNSA. The full variable domain, its missing parts supplied by reference TRBV7-2 and TRBJ2-3, is GAGVSQSPSNKVTEKGKDVELRCDPISGHTALYWYRQSLGQGLEFLIYFQGNSAPDKSGLPSDRFSAERTGGSVSTLTIQRTQQEDSAVYLCASSLILGLAGGTQYFGPGTRLTVL.

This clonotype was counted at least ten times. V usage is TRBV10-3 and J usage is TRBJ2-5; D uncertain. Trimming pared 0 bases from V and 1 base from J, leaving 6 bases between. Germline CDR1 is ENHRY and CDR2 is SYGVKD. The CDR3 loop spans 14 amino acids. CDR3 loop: CAISESGGQETQYF. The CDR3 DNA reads TGTGCCATCAGTGAGTCGGGTGGCCAAGAGACCCAGTACTTC.

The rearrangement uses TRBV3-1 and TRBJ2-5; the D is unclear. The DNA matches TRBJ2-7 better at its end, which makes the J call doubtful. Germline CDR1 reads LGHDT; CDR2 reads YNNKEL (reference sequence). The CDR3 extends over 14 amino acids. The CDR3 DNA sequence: TGTGCCAGCAGCCAACCTCCAGGATCCTACGAGCAGTACTTC. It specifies CASSQPPGSYEQYF.

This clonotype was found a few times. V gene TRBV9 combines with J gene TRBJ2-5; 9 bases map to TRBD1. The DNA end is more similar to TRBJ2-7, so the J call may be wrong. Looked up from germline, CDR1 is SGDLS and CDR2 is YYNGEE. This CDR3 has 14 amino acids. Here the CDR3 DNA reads TGTGCCAGCAGCGATGGGACAGGGCACAACGAGCAGTACTTC. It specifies CASSDGTGHNEQYF.

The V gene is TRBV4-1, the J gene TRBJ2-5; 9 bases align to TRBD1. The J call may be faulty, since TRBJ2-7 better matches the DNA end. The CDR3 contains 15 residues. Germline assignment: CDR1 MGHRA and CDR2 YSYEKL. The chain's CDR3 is CASSQPRTGDYEQYF. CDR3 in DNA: TGCGCCAGCAGCCAACCCAGGACAGGGGATTACGAGCAGTACTTC.

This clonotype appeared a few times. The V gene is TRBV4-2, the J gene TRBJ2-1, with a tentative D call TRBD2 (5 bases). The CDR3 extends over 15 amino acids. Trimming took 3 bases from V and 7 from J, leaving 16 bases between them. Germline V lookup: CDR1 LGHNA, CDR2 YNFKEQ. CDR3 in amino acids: CASSHSGVRQNEQFF. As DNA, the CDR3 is TGTGCCAGCAGCCATTCCGGGGTGCGGCAAAATGAGCAGTTCTTC.

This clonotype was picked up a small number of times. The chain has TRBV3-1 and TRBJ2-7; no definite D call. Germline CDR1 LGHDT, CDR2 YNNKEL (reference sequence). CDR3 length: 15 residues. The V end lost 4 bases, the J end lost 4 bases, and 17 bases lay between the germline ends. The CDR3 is CASSPTWGGEYEQYF. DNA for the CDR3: TGTGCCAGCAGCCCCACCTGGGGTGGAGAGTACGAGCAGTACTTC.

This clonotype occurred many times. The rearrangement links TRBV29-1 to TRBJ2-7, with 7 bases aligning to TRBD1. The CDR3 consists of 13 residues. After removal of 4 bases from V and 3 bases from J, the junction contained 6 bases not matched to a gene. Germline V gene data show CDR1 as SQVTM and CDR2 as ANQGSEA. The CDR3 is CSVGGQDRYEQYF. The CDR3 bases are TGCAGCGTTGGTGGACAGGACCGCTACGAGCAGTACTTC.

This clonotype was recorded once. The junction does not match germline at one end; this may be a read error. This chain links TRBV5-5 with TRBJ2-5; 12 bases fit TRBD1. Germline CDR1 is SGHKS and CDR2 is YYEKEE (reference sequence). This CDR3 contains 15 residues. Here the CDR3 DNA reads TGTGCCAGCAGCATAGGGACAGGGGGCGGAGAGGCCCAGTACTTC. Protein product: CASSIGTGGGEAQYF.

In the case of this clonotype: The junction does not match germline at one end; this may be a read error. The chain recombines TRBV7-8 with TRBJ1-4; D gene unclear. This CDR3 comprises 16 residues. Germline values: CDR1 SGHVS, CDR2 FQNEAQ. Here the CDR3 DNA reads TGTGCCAGCAGCCCTAGAACGGTGGAAATGGAGGAAAAACGGTTTTTT. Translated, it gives CASSPRTVEMEEKRFF.

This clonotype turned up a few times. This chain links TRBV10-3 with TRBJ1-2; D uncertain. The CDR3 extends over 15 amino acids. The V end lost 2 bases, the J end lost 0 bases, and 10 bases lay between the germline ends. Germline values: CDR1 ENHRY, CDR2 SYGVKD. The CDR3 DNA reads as TGTGCCATCAGTGAGGGGGTCTCTGCTAACTATGGCTACACCTTC. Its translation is CAISEGVSANYGYTF.

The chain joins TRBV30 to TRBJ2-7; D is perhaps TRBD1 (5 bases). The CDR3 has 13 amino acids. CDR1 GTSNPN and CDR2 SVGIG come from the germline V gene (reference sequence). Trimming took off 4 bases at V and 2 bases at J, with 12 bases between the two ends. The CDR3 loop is CAWTRQFPYEQYF. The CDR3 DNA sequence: TGTGCCTGGACGCGACAGTTTCCCTACGAGCAGTACTTC.

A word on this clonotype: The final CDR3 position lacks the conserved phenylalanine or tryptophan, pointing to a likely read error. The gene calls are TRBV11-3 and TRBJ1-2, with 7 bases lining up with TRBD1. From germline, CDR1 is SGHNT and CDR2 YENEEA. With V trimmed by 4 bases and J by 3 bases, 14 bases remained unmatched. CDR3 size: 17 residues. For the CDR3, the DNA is TGTGCCAGCAGCTCCCCTTTTAAAGGACAGGCGGACTATGGCTACACCTCC. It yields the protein CASSSPFKGQADYGYTS.